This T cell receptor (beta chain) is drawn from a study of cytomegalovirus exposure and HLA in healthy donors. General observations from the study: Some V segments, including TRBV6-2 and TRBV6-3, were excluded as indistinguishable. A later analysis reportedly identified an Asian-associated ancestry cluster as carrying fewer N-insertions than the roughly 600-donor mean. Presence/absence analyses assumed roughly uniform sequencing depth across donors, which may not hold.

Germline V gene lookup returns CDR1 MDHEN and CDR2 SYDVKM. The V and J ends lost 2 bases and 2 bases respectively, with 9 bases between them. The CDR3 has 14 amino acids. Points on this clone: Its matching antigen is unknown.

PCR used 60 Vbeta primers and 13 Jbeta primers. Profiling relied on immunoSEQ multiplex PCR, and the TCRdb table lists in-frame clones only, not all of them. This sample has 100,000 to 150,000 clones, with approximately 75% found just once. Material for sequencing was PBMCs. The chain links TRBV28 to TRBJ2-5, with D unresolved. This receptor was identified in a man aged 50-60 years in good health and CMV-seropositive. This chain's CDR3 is CASSLIGRQETQYF. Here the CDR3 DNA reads TGTGCCAGCAGTTTAATTGGCAGACAAGAGACCCAGTACTTC.